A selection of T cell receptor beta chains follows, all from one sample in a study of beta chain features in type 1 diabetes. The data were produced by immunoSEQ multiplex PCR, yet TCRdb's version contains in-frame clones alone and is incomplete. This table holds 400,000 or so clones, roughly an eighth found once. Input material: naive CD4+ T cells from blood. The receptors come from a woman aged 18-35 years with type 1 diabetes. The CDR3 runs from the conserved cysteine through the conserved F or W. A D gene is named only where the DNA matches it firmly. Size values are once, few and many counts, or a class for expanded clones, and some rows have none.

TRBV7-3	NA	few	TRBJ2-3	TGTGCCAGCAGCTTACAGGGCCCCACAGATACGCAGTATTTT	CASSLQGPTDTQYF
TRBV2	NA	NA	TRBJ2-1	TGTGCCAGCAGTGAAAGATGGGGGACAGAGCAGTTCTTC	CASSERWGTEQFF
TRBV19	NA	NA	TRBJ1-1	TGTGCCAGTAGTATCGGCGGGTATCGGACTGAAGCTTTCTTT	CASSIGGYRTEAFF
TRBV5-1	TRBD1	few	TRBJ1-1	TGCGCCAGCAGCTCGATGACAGGGGGCGTTGAAGCTTTCTTT	CASSSMTGGVEAFF
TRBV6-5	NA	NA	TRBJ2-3	TGTGCCAGCAGTTGGGGGGTCGGAAATACGCAGTATTTT	CASSWGVGNTQYF
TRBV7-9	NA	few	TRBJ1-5	TGTGCCACAGACAGATGGGGAAGCAATCAGCCCCAGCATTTT	CATDRWGSNQPQHF
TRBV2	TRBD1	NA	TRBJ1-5	TGTGCCAGCAGTGTGGAGGGGGCGCAGAGTCAGCCCCAGCATTTT	CASSVEGAQSQPQHF
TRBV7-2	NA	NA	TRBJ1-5	TGTGCCAGCAGCTGGGCAGGGGATCAGCCCCAGCATTTT	CASSWAGDQPQHF
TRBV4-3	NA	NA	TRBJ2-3	TGCGCCAGCAGCCAAGAAGGGCCTGTTGATGGCGGGAGCACAGATACGCAGTATTTT	CASSQEGPVDGGSTDTQYF
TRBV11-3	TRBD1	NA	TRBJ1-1	TGTGCCAGCAGCAGCAGGGGGATTTGGACTGAAGCTTTCTTT	CASSSRGIWTEAFF
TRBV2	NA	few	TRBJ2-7	TGTGCCAGCAGTCATCCCTCCGGGTACGAGCAGTACTTC	CASSHPSGYEQYF
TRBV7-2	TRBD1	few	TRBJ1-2	TGTGCCAGCAGCGTACTCCTCCCGGGACAGGGGGCGATGAACACCTTC	CASSVLLPGQGAMNTF
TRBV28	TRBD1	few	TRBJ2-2	TGTGCCAGCAGTCCCCACAGGGGGCTCACCGGGGAGCTGTTTTTT	CASSPHRGLTGELFF
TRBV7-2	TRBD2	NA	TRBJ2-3	TGTGCCAGCAGCTTAGCCTTAGCGGGGATCACAGATACGCAGTATTTT	CASSLALAGITDTQYF
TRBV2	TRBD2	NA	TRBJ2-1	TGTGCCAGCAGGGATCCGGGACTAGCGGGGGGGCCGTTCTTC	CASRDPGLAGGPFF
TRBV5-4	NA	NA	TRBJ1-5	TGTGCCAGCAGCCCCCTCCCAGGGAATCAGCCCCAGCATTTT	CASSPLPGNQPQHF
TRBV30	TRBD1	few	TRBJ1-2	TGTGCCTGGAGTGTACGGGCAGGGGGTGGCTACACCTTC	CAWSVRAGGGYTF
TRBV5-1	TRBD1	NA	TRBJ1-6	TGCGCCAGCAGCTCCGGACAGGGGGCTGCTTCACCCCTCCACTTT	CASSSGQGAASPLHF
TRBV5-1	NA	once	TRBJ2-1	TGCGCCAGCAGCTTCTCGGACAGTCCTGGCCCTGAGCAGTTCTTC	CASSFSDSPGPEQFF
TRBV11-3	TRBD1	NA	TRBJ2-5	TGTGCCAGCAGCGCCAGGGGGCGGGAAGAGACCCAGTACTTC	CASSARGREETQYF
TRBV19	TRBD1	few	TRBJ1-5	TGTGCCAGTAGTATAGACTCCACAGGGGTGGGCAATCAGCCCCAGCATTTT	CASSIDSTGVGNQPQHF
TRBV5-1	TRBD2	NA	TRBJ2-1	TGCGCCAGCACCGCCCGCGGGGGGGCCTTGGATGAGCAGTTCTTC	CASTARGGALDEQFF
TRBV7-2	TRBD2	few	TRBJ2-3	TGTGCCAGCAGCCTAAGACTAGCGGGTGGCACAGATACGCAGTATTTT	CASSLRLAGGTDTQYF
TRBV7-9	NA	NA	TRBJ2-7	TGTGCCAGCAGCTTAGGTGGCCGGGTTGCGGTGGAGCAGTACTTC	CASSLGGRVAVEQYF
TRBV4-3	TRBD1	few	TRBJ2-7	TGCGCCAGCAGCCAGGACAGGGAATACGAGCAGTACTTC	CASSQDREYEQYF
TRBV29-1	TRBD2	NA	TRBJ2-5	TGCAGCATGAGAGCGGGGGGGCGAGAGACCCAGTACTTC	CSMRAGGRETQYF
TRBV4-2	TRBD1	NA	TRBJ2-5	TGTGCCAGCAGCCAAGGACAGGGAAGGGGAGAGACCCAGTACTTC	CASSQGQGRGETQYF
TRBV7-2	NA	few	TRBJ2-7	TGTGCCAGCAGCTTAGAACAGTCCTACGAGCAGTACTTC	CASSLEQSYEQYF
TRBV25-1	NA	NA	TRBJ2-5	TGTGCCAGCAGGATGGGGGGAGGTGAGACCCAGTACTTC	CASRMGGGETQYF
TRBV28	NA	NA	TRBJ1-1	TGTGCCAGCAGTGGCAGGGGGAACACTGAAGCTTTCTTT	CASSGRGNTEAFF
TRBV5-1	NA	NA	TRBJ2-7	TGCGCCAGCAGCCTGGATTGGCACGAGCAGTACTTC	CASSLDWHEQYF
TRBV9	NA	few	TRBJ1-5	TGTGCCAGCAGCGTAGCCCCAAATAGCAATCAGCCCCAGCATTTT	CASSVAPNSNQPQHF
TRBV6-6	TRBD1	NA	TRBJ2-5	TGTGCCAGCAGTTACTCGATAGGTACAGGGGAGAGCGCCCAGTACTTC	CASSYSIGTGESAQYF
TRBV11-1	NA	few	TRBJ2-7	TGTGCCAGCAGCTCCGCTAGTGTCTACGAGCAGTACTTC	CASSSASVYEQYF
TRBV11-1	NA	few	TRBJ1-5	TGTGCCAGCAGCCAGGGCGCGGGGAATCAGCCCCAGCATTTT	CASSQGAGNQPQHF
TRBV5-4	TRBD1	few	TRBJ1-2	TGTGCCAGCAGCTCCGGTCAGGGGGCAGGTGGCTACACCTTC	CASSSGQGAGGYTF
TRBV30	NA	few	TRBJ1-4	TGTGCCTGGTGGAGGGGAGAAAAACTGTTTTTT	CAWWRGEKLFF
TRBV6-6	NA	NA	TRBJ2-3	TGTGCCAGCAGTTACAGGGGCAAGGAGACAGATACGCAGTATTTT	CASSYRGKETDTQYF
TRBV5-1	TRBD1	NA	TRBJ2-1	TGCGCCAGCCAAGGGACAGGGGGTGGAGATGAGCAGTTCTTC	CASQGTGGGDEQFF
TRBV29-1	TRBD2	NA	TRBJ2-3	TGCAGTGGAGGGTGGAGCGGGAGTGGCACAGATACGCAGTATTTT	CSGGWSGSGTDTQYF
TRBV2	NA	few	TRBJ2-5	TGTGCCAGCAGTGGATTGACAGGAACAGAGACCCAGTACTTC	CASSGLTGTETQYF
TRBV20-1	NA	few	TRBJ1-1	TGCAGTGGTTTCTACACTGAAGCTTTCTTT	CSGFYTEAFF
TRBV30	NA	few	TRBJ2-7	TGTGCCTGGCAGGGGTACTCCTACGAGCAGTACTTC	CAWQGYSYEQYF
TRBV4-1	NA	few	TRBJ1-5	TGCGCCAGCAGCCAAGTAGCCGGCTCGAGCAATCAGCCCCAGCATTTT	CASSQVAGSSNQPQHF
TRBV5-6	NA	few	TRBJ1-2	TGTGCCGGCGGCCCGGGTAACTATGGCTACACCTTC	CAGGPGNYGYTF
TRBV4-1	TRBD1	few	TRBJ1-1	TGCGCCAGCAGCCCGAGGGACAGAAACACTGAAGCTTTCTTT	CASSPRDRNTEAFF
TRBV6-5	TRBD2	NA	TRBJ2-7	TGTGCCAGCAGAGACGGGTTCGGACTAGCGACCGAGCAGTACTTC	CASRDGFGLATEQYF
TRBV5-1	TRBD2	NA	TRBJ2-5	TGCGCCAGCAGCTTGGCCCTAGCGGGACAAGAGACCCAGTACTTC	CASSLALAGQETQYF